This TCR beta chain was observed in a study of blood T cells in healthy people across ages. The second PCR ran about 6 to 11 cycles with a sample-barcoded 5' primer and J-beta primers. TCRdb re-derived calls from the 5' RACE reads in MiXCR, one entry per CDR3 protein. The profile shows more than 1 million distinct CDR3 sequences, 40% to 45% of them singletons. As to this clonotype: Its antigen is not identified.

Study observations and caveats: Long-lived donors carried more naive CD4+ cells and greater diversity than aged donors.

The receptor was isolated from a woman aged 55-70 years in good health. Sequencing input: blood.

The CDR3 DNA sequence: TGTGCCAGCAACACGAGAGGTTCTTCGGAGCCCCAGCATTTT. Translation gives CASNTRGSSEPQHF. This chain joins TRBV6-6 and TRBJ1-5; D not certain. The germline V and J ends were trimmed by 7 bases and 8 bases, with 18 bases remaining between them. The V gene's germline CDR1 is MNHNY and CDR2 SVGAGI (reference sequence). This CDR3 region has 14 residues.